This T cell receptor (beta chain) was captured by sequencing in a study of blood T cell repertoires in COVID-19 (dated by TCRdb to about 2020). General notes on the study: Samples covering the acute and convalescent phases of COVID-19 were provided by collaborators in the United States, Italy and Spain. The material from the prospective study consisted of cDNA or gDNA derived from T cells, B-cell-depleted T cells, or PBMCs. The dataset comprised deeply sampled blood TCRbeta repertoires from subjects exposed to, actively infected with, or recovered from COVID-19. A freely available public database, intended as a resource for researchers studying the immune response to SARS-CoV-2, is where the repertoires were released. Samples were obtained from the ongoing ImmuneRACE study (first 160 participants) and from about 1,300 subjects provided by 6 global collaborators. Nearly every sample came with metadata listing a de-identified subject ID, COVID-19 status, age in years and sex. Where available, HLA class I and class II types were obtained from metadata supplied by the sample provider rather than from assay-based typing. General conclusions and limits of the study: How much clinical and demographic metadata was included differed by source and by participant, and the metadata was provided uncurated.

TCRbeta CDR3 regions were amplified from genomic DNA by means of the immunoSEQ Assay, a bias-controlled multiplex PCR. Under the source paper's analysis protocol: The number of nucleated cells in each sample was estimated by amplification of reference gene primers within the assay. To quantify the absolute abundance of each unique TCRbeta CDR3 rearrangement, sequence reads were collapsed and filtered. For each sample, productive Simpson clonality was calculated as the square root of Simpson's diversity index over productive rearrangements. As stored in TCRdb, this immuneACCESS dataset retains in-frame rearrangements with V and J assigned. A fraction of the clones does not appear; measured against another copy, unresolved V genes explain less than half of the discrepancy, and the remainder lacks a known reason. V, J and clone size were drawn from that table, and D and trimming were deduced from the DNA. In all, the sample holds approximately 170,000 clones, and around four fifths of those were seen once. The top ten clones comprise roughly 8% of the sample.

In the prospective study, participants were about 18 to 95 years old, resided in 24 geographic areas of the United States, and were enrolled through a virtual design. In the prospective study, participants were assigned to cohorts based on the clinical history participants reported in a screening survey and a study questionnaire. ImmuneRACE Cohort 3 recovered participants were defined by two consecutive negative NP/OP PCR tests, healthcare professional clearance, or symptom resolution. In the prospective study, whole blood, serum and a nasopharyngeal or oropharyngeal swab were collected from each participant by mobile phlebotomists. Additional blood draws and questionnaires over an approximately 2-month period could optionally be provided by prospective study participants. Blood samples from the prospective study were shipped frozen or at room temperature prior to DNA extraction. There are 14 amino acids in the CDR3, from cysteine to phenylalanine inclusive. The retained sequence is limited to the CDR3, 42 bases, with the frame set at the first base. Germline trimming amounts to 3 bases on V and 1 base on J, with 4 as the count of junction bases outside the gene matches. The germline V gene (reference sequence) gives CDR1 as SGHNT and CDR2 as YYREEE.

Comment on this clone: The antigen this receptor binds is unknown. No clone much larger than this one lies a single base away; base qualities are absent. At the DNA level, this CDR3 is encoded by other sequences in the same sample as well.

The sequence was obtained from a woman aged 45 to 65 who had recovered from COVID-19. Recombination joined TRBV5-4 with TRBJ2-7, with 7 bases matching TRBD1. Sequenced: PBMCs or T cells enriched from blood (not recorded which). For the CDR3, the sequence is CASSSRTGSYEQYF. The bases read TGTGCCAGCAGCTCCCGGACAGGTTCCTACGAGCAGTACTTC. The entire variable domain, with the stretches around the CDR3 drawn from the reference TRBV5-4 and TRBJ2-7 proteins, is ETGVTQSPTHLIKTRGQQVTLRCSSQSGHNTVSWYQQALGQGPQFIFQYYREEENGRGNFPPRFSGLQFPNYSSELNVNALELDDSALYLCASSSRTGSYEQYFGPGTRLTVT.